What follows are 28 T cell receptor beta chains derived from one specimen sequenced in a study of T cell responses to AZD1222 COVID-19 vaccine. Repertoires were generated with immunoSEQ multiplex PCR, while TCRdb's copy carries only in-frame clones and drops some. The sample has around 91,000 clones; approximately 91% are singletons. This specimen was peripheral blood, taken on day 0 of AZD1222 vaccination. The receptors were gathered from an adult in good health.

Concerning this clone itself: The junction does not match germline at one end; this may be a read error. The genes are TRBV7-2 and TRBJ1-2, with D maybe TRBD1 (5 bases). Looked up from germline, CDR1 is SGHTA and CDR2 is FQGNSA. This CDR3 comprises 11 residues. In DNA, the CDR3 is TGTGCCAGCTCCCTAGACCGTGGGGCTAACTTC. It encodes CASSLDRGANF.

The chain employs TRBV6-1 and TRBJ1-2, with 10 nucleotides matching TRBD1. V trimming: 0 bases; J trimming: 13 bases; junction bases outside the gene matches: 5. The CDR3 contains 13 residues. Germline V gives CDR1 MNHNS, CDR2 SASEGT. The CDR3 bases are TGTGCCAGCAGTGAAGCGGGACAGGGGACAGGCACCTTC. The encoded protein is CASSEAGQGTGTF.

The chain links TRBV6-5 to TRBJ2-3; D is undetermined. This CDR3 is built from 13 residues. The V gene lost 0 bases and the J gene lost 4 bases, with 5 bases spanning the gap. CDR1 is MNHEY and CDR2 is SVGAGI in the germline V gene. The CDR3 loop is CASSYSGSDTQYF. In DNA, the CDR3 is TGTGCCAGCAGTTACTCAGGGTCAGATACGCAGTATTTT.

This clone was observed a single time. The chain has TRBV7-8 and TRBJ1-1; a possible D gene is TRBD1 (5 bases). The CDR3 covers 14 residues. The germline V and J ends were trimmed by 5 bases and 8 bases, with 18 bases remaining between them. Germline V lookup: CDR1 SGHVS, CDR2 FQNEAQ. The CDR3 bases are TGTGCCAGCAGCGTTGGGACGGCATTGGTCGAAGCTTTCTTT. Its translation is CASSVGTALVEAFF.

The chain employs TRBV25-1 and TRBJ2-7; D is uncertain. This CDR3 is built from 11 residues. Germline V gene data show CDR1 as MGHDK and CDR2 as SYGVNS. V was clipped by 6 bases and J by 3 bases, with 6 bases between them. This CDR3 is CASRLNYEQYF. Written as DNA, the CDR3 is TGTGCCAGCAGATTAAACTACGAGCAGTACTTC.

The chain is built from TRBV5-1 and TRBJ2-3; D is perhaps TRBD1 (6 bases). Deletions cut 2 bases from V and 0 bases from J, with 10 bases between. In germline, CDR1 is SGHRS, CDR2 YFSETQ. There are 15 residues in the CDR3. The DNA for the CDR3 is TGCGCCAGCAGCTTTCCACAGGGAAGCACAGATACGCAGTATTTT. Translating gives CASSFPQGSTDTQYF.

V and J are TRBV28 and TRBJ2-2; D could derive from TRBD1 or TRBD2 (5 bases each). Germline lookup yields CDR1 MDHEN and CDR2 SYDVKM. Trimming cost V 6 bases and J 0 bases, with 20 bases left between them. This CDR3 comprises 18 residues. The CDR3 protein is CASRPHQSGTANTGELFF. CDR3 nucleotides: TGTGCCAGCAGACCACACCAATCCGGGACCGCGAACACCGGGGAGCTGTTTTTT.

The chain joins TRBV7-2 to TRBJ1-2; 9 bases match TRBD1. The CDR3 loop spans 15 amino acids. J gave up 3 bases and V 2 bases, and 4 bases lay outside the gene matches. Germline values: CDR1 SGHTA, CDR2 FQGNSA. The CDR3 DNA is TGTGCCAGCAGCTTAACAAGGACAGGGGACTATGGCTACACCTTC. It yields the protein CASSLTRTGDYGYTF.

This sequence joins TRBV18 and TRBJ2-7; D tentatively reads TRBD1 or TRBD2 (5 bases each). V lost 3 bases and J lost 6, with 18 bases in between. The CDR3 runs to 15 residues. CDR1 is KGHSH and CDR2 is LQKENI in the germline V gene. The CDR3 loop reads CASSPGRDPASEQYF. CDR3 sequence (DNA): TGTGCCAGCTCACCTGGTCGGGACCCAGCCTCCGAGCAGTACTTC.

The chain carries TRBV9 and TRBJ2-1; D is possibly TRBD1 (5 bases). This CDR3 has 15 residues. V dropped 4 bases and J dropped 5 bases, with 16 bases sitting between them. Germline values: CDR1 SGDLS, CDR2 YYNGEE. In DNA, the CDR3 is TGTGCCAGCAGCCTTGGACACTTGTCGAACAATGAGCAGTTCTTC. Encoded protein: CASSLGHLSNNEQFF.

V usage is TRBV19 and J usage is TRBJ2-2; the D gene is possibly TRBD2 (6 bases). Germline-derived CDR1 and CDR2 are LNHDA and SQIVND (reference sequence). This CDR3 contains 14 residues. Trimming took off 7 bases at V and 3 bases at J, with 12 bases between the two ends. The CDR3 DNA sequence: TGTGCCAGTACCCTACAGCGGGACACCGGGGAGCTGTTTTTT. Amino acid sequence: CASTLQRDTGELFF.

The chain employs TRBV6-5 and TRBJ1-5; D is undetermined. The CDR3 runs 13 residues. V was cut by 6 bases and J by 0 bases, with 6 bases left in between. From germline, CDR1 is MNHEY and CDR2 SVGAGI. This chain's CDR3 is CASRLSSNQPQHF. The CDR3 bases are TGTGCCAGCAGATTGAGTAGCAATCAGCCCCAGCATTTT.

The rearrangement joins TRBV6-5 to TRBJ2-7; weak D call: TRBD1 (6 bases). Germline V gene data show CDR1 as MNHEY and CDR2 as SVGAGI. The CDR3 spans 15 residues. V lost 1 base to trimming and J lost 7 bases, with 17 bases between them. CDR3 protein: CASSYWGQGRGEQYF. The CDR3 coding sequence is TGTGCCAGCAGTTACTGGGGGCAGGGGAGAGGGGAGCAGTACTTC.

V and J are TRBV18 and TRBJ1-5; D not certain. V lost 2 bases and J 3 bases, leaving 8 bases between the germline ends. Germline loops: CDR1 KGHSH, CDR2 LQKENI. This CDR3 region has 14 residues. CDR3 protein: CASSPGQNNQPQHF. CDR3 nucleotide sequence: TGTGCCAGCTCACCAGGGCAGAACAATCAGCCCCAGCATTTT.

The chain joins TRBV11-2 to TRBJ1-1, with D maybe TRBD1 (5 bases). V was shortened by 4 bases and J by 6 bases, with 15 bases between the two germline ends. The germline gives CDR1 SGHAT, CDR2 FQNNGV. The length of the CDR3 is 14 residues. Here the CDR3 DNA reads TGTGCCAGCAGCTCAATGACCCGCAGGGCTGAAGCTTTCTTT. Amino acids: CASSSMTRRAEAFF. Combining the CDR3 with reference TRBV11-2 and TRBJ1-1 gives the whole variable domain EAGVAQSPRYKIIEKRQSVAFWCNPISGHATLYWYQQILGQGPKLLIQFQNNGVVDDSQLPKDRFSAERLKGVDSTLKIQPAKLEDSAVYLCASSSMTRRAEAFFGQGTRLTVV.

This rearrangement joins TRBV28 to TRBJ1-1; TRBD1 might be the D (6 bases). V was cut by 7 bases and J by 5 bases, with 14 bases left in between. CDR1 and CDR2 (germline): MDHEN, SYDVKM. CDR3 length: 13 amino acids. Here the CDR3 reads CASTSNRVTEAFF. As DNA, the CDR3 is TGTGCCAGCACTTCCAACAGGGTTACTGAAGCTTTCTTT. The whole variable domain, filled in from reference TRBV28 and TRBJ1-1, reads DVKVTQSSRYLVKRTGEKVFLECVQDMDHENMFWYRQDPGLGLRLIYFSYDVKMKEKGDIPEGYSVSREKKERFSLILESASTNQTSMYLCASTSNRVTEAFFGQGTRLTVV.

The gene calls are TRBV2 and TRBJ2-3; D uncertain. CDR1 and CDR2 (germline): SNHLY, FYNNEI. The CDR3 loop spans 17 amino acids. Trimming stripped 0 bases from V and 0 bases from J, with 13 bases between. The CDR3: CASSEAPADSSTDTQYF. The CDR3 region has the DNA TGTGCCAGCAGTGAAGCCCCGGCGGATTCTAGCACAGATACGCAGTATTTT.

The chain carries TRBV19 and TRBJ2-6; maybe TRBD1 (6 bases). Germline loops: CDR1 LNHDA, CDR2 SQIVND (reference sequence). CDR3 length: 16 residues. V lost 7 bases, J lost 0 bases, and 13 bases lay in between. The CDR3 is CASTSDRFSGANVLTF. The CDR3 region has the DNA TGTGCCAGTACCTCGGACAGATTCTCTGGGGCCAACGTCCTGACTTTC.

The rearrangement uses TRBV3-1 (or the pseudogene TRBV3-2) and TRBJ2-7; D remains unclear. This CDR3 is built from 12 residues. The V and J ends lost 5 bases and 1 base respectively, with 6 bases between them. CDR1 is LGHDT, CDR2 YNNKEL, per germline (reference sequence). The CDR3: CASSELSYEQYF. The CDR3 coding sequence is TGTGCCAGCAGCGAGCTATCCTACGAGCAGTACTTC.

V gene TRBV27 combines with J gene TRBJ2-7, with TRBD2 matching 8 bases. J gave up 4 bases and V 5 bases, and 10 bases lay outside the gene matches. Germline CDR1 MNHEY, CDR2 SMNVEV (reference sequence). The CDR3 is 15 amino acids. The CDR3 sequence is CASSPTTAGVYEQYF. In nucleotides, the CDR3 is TGTGCCAGCAGTCCTACAACAGCGGGGGTATACGAGCAGTACTTC.

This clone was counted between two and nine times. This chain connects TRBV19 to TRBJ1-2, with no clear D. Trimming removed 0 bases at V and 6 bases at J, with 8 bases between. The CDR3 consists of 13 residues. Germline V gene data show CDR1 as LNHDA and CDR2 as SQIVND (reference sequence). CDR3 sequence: CASSIEQTHGYTF. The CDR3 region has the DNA TGTGCCAGTAGTATAGAACAGACCCATGGCTACACCTTC. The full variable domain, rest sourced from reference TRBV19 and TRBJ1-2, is DGGITQSPKYLFRKEGQNVTLSCEQNLNHDAMYWYRQDPGQGLRLIYYSQIVNDFQKGDIAEGYSVSREKKESFPLTVTSAQKNPTAFYLCASSIEQTHGYTFGSGTRLTVV.

The chain's CDR3 is CASSPFGGSGGTQYF. CDR3 bases: TGTGCCAGCAGTCCTTTTGGCGGGAGCGGGGGAACCCAGTACTTC. V gene TRBV7-3 combines with J gene TRBJ2-5, with 8 positions matching TRBD2. Germline lookup yields CDR1 SGHTA and CDR2 FQGTGA. V lost 6 bases, J lost 8 bases, and 14 bases stayed unmatched. This CDR3 is built from 15 residues.

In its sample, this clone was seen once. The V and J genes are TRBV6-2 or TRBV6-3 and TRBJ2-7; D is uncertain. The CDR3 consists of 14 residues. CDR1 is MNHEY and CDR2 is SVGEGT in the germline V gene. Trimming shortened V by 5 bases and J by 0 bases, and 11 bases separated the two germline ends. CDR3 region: CASSPDLSSYEQYF. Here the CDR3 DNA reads TGTGCCAGCAGTCCGGACCTCAGCTCCTACGAGCAGTACTTC.

The DNA for the CDR3 is TGTGCCAGTAGAGTCTCGGGGGCAGGGGTCGACACTGAAGCTTTCTTT. This gives the protein CASRVSGAGVDTEAFF. V and J are TRBV19 and TRBJ1-1; possibly TRBD1 for D (6 bases). CDR1 and CDR2 (germline): LNHDA, SQIVND (reference sequence). This CDR3 region has 16 residues. Trimming shortened V by 6 bases and J by 3 bases, and 20 bases separated the two germline ends.

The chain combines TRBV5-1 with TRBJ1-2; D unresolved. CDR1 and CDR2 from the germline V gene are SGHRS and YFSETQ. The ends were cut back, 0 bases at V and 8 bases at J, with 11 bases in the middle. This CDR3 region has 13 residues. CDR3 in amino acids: CASSLGAVEGYTF. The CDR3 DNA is TGCGCCAGCAGCTTGGGCGCGGTGGAAGGCTACACCTTC.

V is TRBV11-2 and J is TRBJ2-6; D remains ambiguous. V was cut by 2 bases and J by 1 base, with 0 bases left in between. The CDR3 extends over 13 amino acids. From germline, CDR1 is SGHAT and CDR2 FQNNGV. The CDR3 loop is CASSLSGANVLTF. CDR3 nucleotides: TGTGCCAGCAGCTTATCTGGGGCCAACGTCCTGACTTTC.

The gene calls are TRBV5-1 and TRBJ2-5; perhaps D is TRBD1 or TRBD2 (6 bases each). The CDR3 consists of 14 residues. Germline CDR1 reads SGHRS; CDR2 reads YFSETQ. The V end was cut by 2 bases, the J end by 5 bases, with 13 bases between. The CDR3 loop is CASSFGQGRETQYF. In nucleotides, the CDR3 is TGCGCCAGCAGCTTTGGGCAGGGGAGGGAGACCCAGTACTTC.

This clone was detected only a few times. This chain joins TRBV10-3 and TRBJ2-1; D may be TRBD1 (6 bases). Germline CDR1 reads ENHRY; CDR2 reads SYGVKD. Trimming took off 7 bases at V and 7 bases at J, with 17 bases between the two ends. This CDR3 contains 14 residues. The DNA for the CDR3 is TGTGCCATCAAGGGGGATTACACAGGGAATGAGCAGTTCTTC. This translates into CAIKGDYTGNEQFF.